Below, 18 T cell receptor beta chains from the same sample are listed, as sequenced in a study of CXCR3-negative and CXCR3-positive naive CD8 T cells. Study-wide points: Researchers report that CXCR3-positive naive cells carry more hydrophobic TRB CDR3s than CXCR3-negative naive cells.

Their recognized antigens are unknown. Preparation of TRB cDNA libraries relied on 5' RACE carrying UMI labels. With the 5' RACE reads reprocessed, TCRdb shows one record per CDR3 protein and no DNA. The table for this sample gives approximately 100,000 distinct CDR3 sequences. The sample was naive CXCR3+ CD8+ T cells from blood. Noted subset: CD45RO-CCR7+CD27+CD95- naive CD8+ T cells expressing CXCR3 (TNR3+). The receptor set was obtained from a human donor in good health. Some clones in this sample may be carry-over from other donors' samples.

CDR3 protein: CASTIDWGLARNEQFF. The chain combines TRBV2 with TRBJ2-1; TCRdb lists TRBD2, though no DNA is available to test this call. This CDR3 is built from 16 residues. Germline CDR1 reads SNHLY; CDR2 reads FYNNEI.

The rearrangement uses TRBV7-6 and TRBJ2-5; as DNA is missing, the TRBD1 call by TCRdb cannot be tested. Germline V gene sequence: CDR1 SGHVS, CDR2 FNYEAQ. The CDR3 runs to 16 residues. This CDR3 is CASSLAGQGLQETQYF.

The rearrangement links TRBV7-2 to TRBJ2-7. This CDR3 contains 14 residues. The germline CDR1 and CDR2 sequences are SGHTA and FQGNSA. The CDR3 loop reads CASSLVGRSYEQYF. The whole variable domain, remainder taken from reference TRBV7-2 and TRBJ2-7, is GAGVSQSPSNKVTEKGKDVELRCDPISGHTALYWYRQSLGQGLEFLIYFQGNSAPDKSGLPSDRFSAERTGGSVSTLTIQRTQQEDSAVYLCASSLVGRSYEQYFGPGTRLTVT.

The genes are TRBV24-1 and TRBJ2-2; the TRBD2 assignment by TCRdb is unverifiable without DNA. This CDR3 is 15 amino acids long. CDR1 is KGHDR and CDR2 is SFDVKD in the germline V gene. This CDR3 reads CATSEGGRRTGELFF.

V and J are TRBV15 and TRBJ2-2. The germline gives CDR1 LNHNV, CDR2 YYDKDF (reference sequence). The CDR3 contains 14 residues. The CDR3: CATRLNLNTGELFF.

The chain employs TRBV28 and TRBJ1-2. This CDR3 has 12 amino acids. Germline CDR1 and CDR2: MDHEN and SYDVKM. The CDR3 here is CASRGIDGRYTF.

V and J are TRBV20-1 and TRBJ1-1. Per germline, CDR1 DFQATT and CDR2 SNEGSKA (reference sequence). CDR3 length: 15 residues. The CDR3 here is CSARDKEGLASEAFF.

CDR3: CATSKGLAGTPWPYEQYF. V and J are TRBV15 and TRBJ2-7; as DNA is missing, the TRBD2 call by TCRdb cannot be tested. Germline loops: CDR1 LNHNV, CDR2 YYDKDF (reference sequence). The CDR3 is made up of 18 amino acids. Combining the CDR3 with reference TRBV15 and TRBJ2-7 gives the whole variable domain DAMVIQNPRYQVTQFGKPVTLSCSQTLNHNVMYWYQQKSSQAPKLLFHYYDKDFNNEADTPDNFQSRRPNTSFCFLDIRSPGLGDTAMYLCATSKGLAGTPWPYEQYFGPGTRLTVT.

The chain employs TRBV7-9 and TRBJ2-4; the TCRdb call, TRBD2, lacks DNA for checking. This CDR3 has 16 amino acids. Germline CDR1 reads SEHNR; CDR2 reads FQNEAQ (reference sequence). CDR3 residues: CASSPTRALAKNIQYF.

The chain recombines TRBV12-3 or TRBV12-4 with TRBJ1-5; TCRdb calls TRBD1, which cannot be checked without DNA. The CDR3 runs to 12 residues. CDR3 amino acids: CAGQTGSQPQHF.

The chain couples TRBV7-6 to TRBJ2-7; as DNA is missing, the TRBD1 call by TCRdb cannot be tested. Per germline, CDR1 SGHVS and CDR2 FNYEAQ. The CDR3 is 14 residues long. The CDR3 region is CASSLTGVIYEQYF.

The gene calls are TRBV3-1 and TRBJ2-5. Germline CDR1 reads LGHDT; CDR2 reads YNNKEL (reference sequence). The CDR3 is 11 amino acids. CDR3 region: CASSVQETQYF.

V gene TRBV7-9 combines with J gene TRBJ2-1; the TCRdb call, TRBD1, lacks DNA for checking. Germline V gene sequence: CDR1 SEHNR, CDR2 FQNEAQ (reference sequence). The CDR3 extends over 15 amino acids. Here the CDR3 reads CASSLVAGTDNEQFF.

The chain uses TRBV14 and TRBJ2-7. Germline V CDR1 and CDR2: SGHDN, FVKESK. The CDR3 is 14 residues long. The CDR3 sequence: CASSQDHDSYEQYF. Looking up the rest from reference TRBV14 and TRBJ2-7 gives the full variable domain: EAGVTQFPSHSVIEKGQTVTLRCDPISGHDNLYWYRRVMGKEIKFLLHFVKESKQDESGMPNNRFLAERTGGTYSTLKVQPAELEDSGVYFCASSQDHDSYEQYFGPGTRLTVT.

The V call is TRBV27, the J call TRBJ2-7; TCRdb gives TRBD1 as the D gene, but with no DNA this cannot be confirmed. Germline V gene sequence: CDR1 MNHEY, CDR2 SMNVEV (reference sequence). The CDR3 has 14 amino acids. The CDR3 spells CASSLRQTHYEQYF.

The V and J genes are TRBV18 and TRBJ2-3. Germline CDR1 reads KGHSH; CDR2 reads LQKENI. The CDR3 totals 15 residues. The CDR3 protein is CASSPRKQMEDTQYF.

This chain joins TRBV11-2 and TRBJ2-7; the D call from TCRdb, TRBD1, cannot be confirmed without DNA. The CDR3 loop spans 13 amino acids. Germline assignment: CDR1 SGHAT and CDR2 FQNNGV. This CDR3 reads CASSLETGYEQYF. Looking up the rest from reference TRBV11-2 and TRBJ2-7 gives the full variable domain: EAGVAQSPRYKIIEKRQSVAFWCNPISGHATLYWYQQILGQGPKLLIQFQNNGVVDDSQLPKDRFSAERLKGVDSTLKIQPAKLEDSAVYLCASSLETGYEQYFGPGTRLTVT.

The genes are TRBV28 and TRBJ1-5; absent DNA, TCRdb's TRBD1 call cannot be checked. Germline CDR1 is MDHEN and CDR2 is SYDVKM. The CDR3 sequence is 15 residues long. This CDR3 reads CASSLLRPHNQPQHF.